The 14 T cell receptor beta chains reported below all come from one sample, sequenced in a study of identical twins. MiXCR, applied by TCRdb to the 5' RACE reads, yields one record per CDR3 protein. The table shows roughly 710,000 distinct CDR3 sequences, with over 5% occurring only once. Sequencing input: naive T cells sorted from blood. The receptors come from a man between 18 and 29 years old in good health.

This clonotype has ten or more counts. This chain joins TRBV10-3 and TRBJ2-2; D not certain. CDR1 and CDR2 from the germline V gene are ENHRY and SYGVKD. CDR3 length: 12 amino acids. Trimming removed 1 base from V and 9 bases from J, with 6 bases in between. CDR3 sequence: CAISELDRELFF. For the CDR3, the DNA is TGTGCCATCAGTGAGTTGGACCGGGAGCTGTTTTTT.

V and J are TRBV6-5 and TRBJ1-2, with TRBD1 as a possible D gene (6 bases). The V gene's germline CDR1 is MNHEY and CDR2 SVGAGI. Trimming left V 4 bases short and J 8 bases short, with 14 bases between. This CDR3 comprises 13 residues. The CDR3, as DNA: TGTGCCAGCAGTTCGGACAGACGCAGGGGCTACACCTTC. It specifies CASSSDRRRGYTF.

A single count supports this clonotype. The V gene is TRBV12-3 or TRBV12-4, the J gene TRBJ2-1; maybe TRBD1 (6 bases). The V gene lost 5 bases and the J gene lost 9 bases, with 14 bases spanning the gap. The CDR3 is 13 residues long. CDR3: CASSPDTGPEQFF. CDR3 bases: TGTGCCAGCAGTCCAGATACAGGGCCTGAGCAGTTCTTC.

The table lists this clonotype with many counts. The chain recombines TRBV5-1 with TRBJ2-5; possibly TRBD2 for D (5 bases). Germline V gene lookup returns CDR1 SGHRS and CDR2 YFSETQ. This CDR3 is 15 amino acids long. The V and J ends lost 2 bases and 2 bases respectively, with 13 bases between them. The CDR3 protein is CASSLSLSGQETQYF. The CDR3 nucleotides are TGCGCCAGCAGCTTATCTTTGAGCGGACAAGAGACCCAGTACTTC.

The chain joins TRBV11-2 to TRBJ2-1, with D tentatively TRBD2 (6 bases). The length of the CDR3 is 14 residues. The V end was cut by 2 bases, the J end by 9 bases, with 14 bases between. Germline values: CDR1 SGHAT, CDR2 FQNNGV. The CDR3 DNA follows: TGTGCCAGCAGCTTAAACAGGAGGGGAGTTGAGCAGTTCTTC. This codes for CASSLNRRGVEQFF.

This clonotype was picked up many times. V is TRBV4-1 and J is TRBJ1-2; D is undetermined. CDR1 and CDR2 from the germline V gene are MGHRA and YSYEKL. Between the trimmed V and J ends, which lost 2 bases and 3 bases, there was a span of 7 bases. This CDR3 is 13 amino acids long. The CDR3 DNA is TGCGCCAGCAGCCAACGAGAAGACTATGGCTACACCTTC. Protein product: CASSQREDYGYTF.

This chain connects TRBV5-1 to TRBJ2-4, with 9 bases lining up with TRBD2. The germline V gene encodes CDR1 SGHRS and CDR2 YFSETQ. J was trimmed by 0 bases and V by 3 bases; bases with no gene match: 4. CDR3 length: 16 amino acids. The CDR3 DNA is TGCGCCAGCAGCTCGCGGGAGGGGGAAGCCAAAAACATTCAGTACTTC. It specifies CASSSREGEAKNIQYF.

Ten or more counts support this clonotype. This chain joins TRBV10-3 and TRBJ2-2; 10 nucleotides agree with TRBD2. The CDR3 runs 19 residues. CDR1 is ENHRY and CDR2 is SYGVKD in the germline V gene. Trimming at V came to 7 bases and at J to 0 bases, leaving 14 bases not matched to a gene. The CDR3 coding sequence is TGTGCCATCATGATGTCCGGGACTAGCGAGAGAACGAACACCGGGGAGCTGTTTTTT. Translation: CAIMMSGTSERTNTGELFF.

This clonotype came up many times. The chain combines TRBV12-3 or TRBV12-4 with TRBJ2-2; D possibly corresponds to TRBD2 (5 bases). This CDR3 comprises 13 residues. The germline V and J ends were trimmed by 6 bases and 9 bases, with 14 bases remaining between them. The CDR3: CASSPIRERELFF. The CDR3 region has the DNA TGTGCCAGCAGCCCAATAAGGGAGCGGGAGCTGTTTTTT.

This clonotype occurred many times. The chain carries TRBV10-3 and TRBJ2-3; 7 positions agree with TRBD2. Germline values: CDR1 ENHRY, CDR2 SYGVKD. The CDR3 contains 16 residues. The V gene end was trimmed by 0 bases and the J gene end by 3 bases; junction bases not matched to a gene: 6. CDR3 amino acids: CAISESGGGPTDTQYF. CDR3 in DNA: TGTGCCATCAGTGAGTCGGGGGGAGGGCCAACAGATACGCAGTATTTT.

This clonotype was observed a few times. The chain combines TRBV25-1 with TRBJ2-1, with D unresolved. V lost 10 bases to trimming and J lost 0 bases, with 19 bases between them. The CDR3 extends over 16 amino acids. The V gene's germline CDR1 is MGHDK and CDR2 SYGVNS. The CDR3 sequence: CANEPATLSSYNEQFF. In DNA, the CDR3 is TGTGCCAACGAACCTGCGACACTTAGCTCCTACAATGAGCAGTTCTTC.

There are a few counts of this clonotype. Likely a read error: the CDR3 ends without its conserved phenylalanine or tryptophan. This chain joins TRBV10-3 and TRBJ2-1; D perhaps matches TRBD1 (5 bases). The V end lost 3 bases, the J end lost 4 bases, and 13 bases lay between the germline ends. The V gene's germline CDR1 is ENHRY and CDR2 SYGVKD. CDR3 length: 15 amino acids. The CDR3 nucleotides are TGTGCCATCAGTGATTTAAAGGGGCGATACAATGAGCAGTTCTCC. Encoded protein: CAISDLKGRYNEQFS.

This clonotype was detected many times. V and J are TRBV9 and TRBJ2-1; possibly TRBD1 for D (5 bases). This CDR3 is built from 15 residues. Trimming removed 0 bases at V and 7 bases at J, with 14 bases between. Germline assignment: CDR1 SGDLS and CDR2 YYNGEE. CDR3 DNA sequence: TGTGCCAGCAGCGTAGGTCTAGTTAAGGGGAATGAGCAGTTCTTC. Translating gives CASSVGLVKGNEQFF.

This clonotype was picked up many times. The rearrangement joins TRBV29-1 to TRBJ1-4; 7 bases match TRBD1. Losses at the gene ends were 1 base for V and 3 bases for J; bases not matched to a gene: 5. CDR3 length equals 15 residues. The germline V gene encodes CDR1 SQVTM and CDR2 ANQGSEA. Here the CDR3 reads CSVEGRGLANEKLFF. The CDR3 bases are TGCAGCGTTGAAGGCAGGGGGTTAGCTAATGAAAAACTGTTTTTT.